The next 24 T cell receptor beta chains were all read from a single sample in a study of T cells after yellow fever vaccination. TCRdb processed the 5' RACE reads anew with MiXCR; each CDR3 protein has one entry. The sample consists of around 610,000 distinct CDR3 sequences, 13% of them appearing once. Sequenced here: PBMCs, sampled on the day of the yellow fever booster vaccination. These receptors were taken from a man under 40 who received the YFV17D yellow fever vaccine.

With regard to this clonotype: A read error may be the cause here, since a much bigger clone is one base away. CDR3 nucleotide sequence: TGCTGTGCTAGAGATCCCCGGAAGGGGCTGGACACCGGGGAGCTGTTTTTT. It yields the protein CCARDPRKGLDTGELFF. The rearrangement links TRBV20-1 to TRBJ2-2; D may be TRBD1 (5 bases). Germline V lookup: CDR1 DFQATT, CDR2 SNEGSKA (reference sequence). The CDR3 covers 17 residues.

V and J are TRBV28 and TRBJ2-7; 9 nucleotides agree with TRBD2. J was trimmed by 3 bases and V by 10 bases; bases with no gene match: 10. Germline V gene data show CDR1 as MDHEN and CDR2 as SYDVKM. The CDR3 contains 14 residues. CDR3 loop: CAIRPPSGNYEQYF. The CDR3 DNA is TGTGCCATCCGCCCCCCTAGCGGGAACTACGAGCAGTACTTC.

V usage is TRBV12-3 or TRBV12-4 and J usage is TRBJ1-5; TRBD1 is a possible D gene (5 bases). Between the trimmed V and J ends, which lost 4 bases and 7 bases, there was a span of 11 bases. The CDR3 loop spans 13 amino acids. CDR3 DNA sequence: TGTGCCAGCAGTTATCGTAGGGGCCAGCCCCAGCATTTT. Translation: CASSYRRGQPQHF.

This clonotype came up a few times. This sequence joins TRBV28 and TRBJ2-5, with TRBD2 as a possible D gene (5 bases). Germline lookup yields CDR1 MDHEN and CDR2 SYDVKM. V was clipped by 1 base and J by 2 bases, with 8 bases between them. The CDR3 covers 14 residues. DNA for the CDR3: TGTGCCAGCAGTTTATTTAGCGCACAAGAGACCCAGTACTTC. It is translated as CASSLFSAQETQYF.

The V call is TRBV19, the J call TRBJ2-7, with D maybe TRBD2 (6 bases). V gave up 10 bases and J gave up 6 bases, with 16 bases separating them. Germline CDR1 is LNHDA and CDR2 is SQIVND (reference sequence). The CDR3 spans 12 residues. The CDR3 here is CATTRRAGEQYF. CDR3 coding DNA: TGTGCCACCACCCGGAGGGCCGGCGAGCAGTACTTC.

The J gene is TRBJ1-2, the V gene TRBV5-6; D may be TRBD1 (6 bases). The CDR3 spans 15 residues. The germline V and J ends were trimmed by 3 bases and 4 bases, with 16 bases remaining between them. Germline CDR1 reads SGHDT; CDR2 reads YYEEEE. The chain's CDR3 is CASSYRDGGGYGYTF. CDR3 DNA sequence: TGTGCCAGCAGCTACAGGGACGGTGGGGGCTATGGCTACACCTTC. The full variable domain, its missing parts supplied by reference TRBV5-6 and TRBJ1-2, is DAGVTQSPTHLIKTRGQQVTLRCSPKSGHDTVSWYQQALGQGPQFIFQYYEEEERQRGNFPDRFSGHQFPNYSSELNVNALLLGDSALYLCASSYRDGGGYGYTFGSGTRLTVV.

V gene TRBV5-1 combines with J gene TRBJ2-7; 9 positions agree with TRBD2. This CDR3 is built from 16 residues. Germline V gene sequence: CDR1 SGHRS, CDR2 YFSETQ. The ends lost 2 bases at V and 0 bases at J; junction bases unmatched: 6. CDR3 sequence reads: CASSFGLAGRSYEQYF. As DNA, the CDR3 is TGCGCCAGCAGCTTCGGTCTAGCGGGACGCTCCTACGAGCAGTACTTC. Based on the CDR3 plus reference TRBV5-1 and TRBJ2-7, the full variable domain is KAGVTQTPRYLIKTRGQQVTLSCSPISGHRSVSWYQQTPGQGLQFLFEYFSETQRNKGNFPGRFSGRQFSNSRSEMNVSTLELGDSALYLCASSFGLAGRSYEQYFGPGTRLTVT.

This clonotype was counted between two and nine times. This chain uses TRBV7-8 with TRBJ2-7; either TRBD1 or TRBD2 may fit D (5 bases each). This CDR3 contains 17 residues. Trimming stripped 7 bases from V and 3 bases from J, with 25 bases between. Germline V gene data show CDR1 as SGHVS and CDR2 as FQNEAQ. The CDR3 spells CASTRVPGGLLFYEQYF. The CDR3 DNA sequence: TGTGCCAGCACCAGGGTCCCGGGTGGACTTTTGTTCTACGAGCAGTACTTC.

The chain is built from TRBV11-3 and TRBJ2-2; 8 bases match TRBD1. The junction had 8 bases not matched to a gene; V was cut back by 5 bases and J by 0 bases. Germline V gene sequence: CDR1 SGHNT, CDR2 YENEEA. The CDR3 is made up of 17 amino acids. This CDR3 is CASSKQAGGSNTGELFF. Written as DNA, the CDR3 is TGTGCCAGCAGCAAACAAGCAGGGGGCTCGAACACCGGGGAGCTGTTTTTT.

The CDR3, as DNA: TGCAGCGGTCTGGGGGATGCTAACTATGGCTACACCTTC. It codes for CSGLGDANYGYTF. The chain uses TRBV29-1 and TRBJ1-2; D perhaps matches TRBD1 (5 bases). Germline V gene sequence: CDR1 SQVTM, CDR2 ANQGSEA. Trimming removed 7 bases from V and 0 bases from J, with 12 bases in between. The CDR3 loop spans 13 amino acids.

The table lists this clonotype with a few counts. The chain is built from TRBV5-4 and TRBJ2-1; 13 bases are a match to TRBD2. CDR3 length: 16 residues. With V trimmed by 4 bases and J by 6 bases, 7 bases remained unmatched. CDR1 and CDR2 (germline): SGHNT, YYREEE (reference sequence). In nucleotides, the CDR3 is TGTGCCAGCAGCCTCGGGGGACTAGCGGGAATCAATGAGCAGTTCTTC. It codes for CASSLGGLAGINEQFF.

The chain carries TRBV6-1 and TRBJ1-3; the match to TRBD1 covers 7 bases. From germline, CDR1 is MNHNS and CDR2 SASEGT. V lost 7 bases to trimming and J lost 4 bases; unmatched junction nucleotides: 7. The CDR3 is made up of 14 amino acids. The CDR3 spells CASTQQGGGNTIYF. The CDR3 DNA reads as TGTGCCAGCACCCAGCAGGGGGGCGGAAACACCATATATTTT.

The V call is TRBV28, the J call TRBJ1-2, with D uncertain. CDR3 length: 14 residues. Germline CDR1 and CDR2: MDHEN and SYDVKM. V was shortened by 6 bases and J by 8 bases, with 19 bases between the two germline ends. CDR3 coding DNA: TGTGCCAGCAGACCCCCACCGCCCATTATCGGCTACACCTTC. This sequence encodes CASRPPPPIIGYTF.

The sample holds a few counts of this clonotype. The CDR3 sequence: CASRTGQGYEQYF. CDR3 coding DNA: TGTGCCAGCAGGACGGGACAGGGTTACGAGCAGTACTTC. The chain links TRBV2 to TRBJ2-7; TRBD1 matches at 9 bases. The length of the CDR3 is 13 residues. Germline CDR1 SNHLY, CDR2 FYNNEI. The junction had 4 bases not matched to a gene; V was cut back by 6 bases and J by 4 bases. Looking up the rest from reference TRBV2 and TRBJ2-7 gives the full variable domain: EPEVTQTPSHQVTQMGQEVILRCVPISNHLYFYWYRQILGQKVEFLVSFYNNEISEKSEIFDDQFSVERPDGSNFTLKIRSTKLEDSAMYFCASRTGQGYEQYFGPGTRLTVT.

This clonotype was counted between two and nine times. This chain connects TRBV5-4 to TRBJ2-3; TRBD2 matches at 14 bases. The CDR3 length is 18 residues. Unmatched junction bases numbered 11, after V lost 3 bases and J lost 5 bases. The germline CDR1 and CDR2 sequences are SGHNT and YYREEE (reference sequence). CDR3 protein: CASSSRTSGRLTLDTQYF. DNA of the CDR3: TGTGCCAGCAGCTCCAGGACTAGCGGGAGGTTGACGTTAGATACGCAGTATTTT.

The CDR3 bases are TGCAGCGTTGAAGATTACGGGGTAGTAGCCCAGTACTTC. Its translation is CSVEDYGVVAQYF. The chain has TRBV29-1 and TRBJ2-5; a possible D gene is TRBD2 (5 bases). Trimming removed 0 bases at V and 9 bases at J, with 14 bases between. Germline V gives CDR1 SQVTM, CDR2 ANQGSEA. The CDR3 covers 13 residues.

This clonotype was picked up a small number of times. The chain has TRBV27 and TRBJ2-3; 8 nucleotides match TRBD2. The CDR3 is made up of 14 amino acids. V dropped 7 bases and J dropped 2; count of bases not matched to a gene: 5. Germline V CDR1 and CDR2: MNHEY, SMNVEV (reference sequence). DNA of the CDR3: TGTGCCAGCACCATAGCGGGGTTCACAGATACGCAGTATTTT. Translation: CASTIAGFTDTQYF.

J is TRBJ2-2 and V is TRBV10-3, with a possible D match to TRBD1 (6 bases). This CDR3 has 13 amino acids. The ends were cut back, 10 bases at V and 6 bases at J, with 15 bases in the middle. The germline gives CDR1 ENHRY, CDR2 SYGVKD. This CDR3 is CATKGGVAGELFF. In DNA, the CDR3 is TGTGCCACAAAAGGGGGAGTGGCCGGGGAGCTGTTTTTT.

The chain combines TRBV5-1 with TRBJ2-1, with a weak D call TRBD2 (6 bases). CDR1 SGHRS and CDR2 YFSETQ come from the germline V gene. Deletions cut 0 bases from V and 7 bases from J, with 14 bases between. This CDR3 region has 15 residues. The CDR3 DNA follows: TGCGCCAGCAGCTTGGCCGGGAGAGCTACGAATGAGCAGTTCTTC. Its protein product is CASSLAGRATNEQFF. The full variable domain, rest sourced from reference TRBV5-1 and TRBJ2-1, is KAGVTQTPRYLIKTRGQQVTLSCSPISGHRSVSWYQQTPGQGLQFLFEYFSETQRNKGNFPGRFSGRQFSNSRSEMNVSTLELGDSALYLCASSLAGRATNEQFFGPGTRLTVL.

The CDR3 protein is CASSFSPAGTTTGELFF. In nucleotides, the CDR3 is TGTGCCAGCAGTTTTTCCCCGGCTGGGACGACTACCGGGGAGCTGTTTTTT. The rearrangement joins TRBV11-2 to TRBJ2-2; D may be TRBD1 or TRBD2 (5 bases each). Between the trimmed V and J ends, which lost 6 bases and 5 bases, there was a span of 22 bases. The CDR3 sequence is 17 residues long. Germline V gene data show CDR1 as SGHAT and CDR2 as FQNNGV. Complete variable domain (other parts from reference TRBV11-2 and TRBJ2-2): EAGVAQSPRYKIIEKRQSVAFWCNPISGHATLYWYQQILGQGPKLLIQFQNNGVVDDSQLPKDRFSAERLKGVDSTLKIQPAKLEDSAVYLCASSFSPAGTTTGELFFGEGSRLTVL.

This chain links TRBV7-2 with TRBJ2-3; 8 bases line up with TRBD2. The germline V gene has CDR1 SGHTA and CDR2 FQGNSA. The V gene end was trimmed by 3 bases and the J gene end by 4 bases; junction bases not matched to a gene: 6. This CDR3 contains 15 residues. Written as DNA, the CDR3 is TGTGCCAGCAGCTTGACCTACGGGGGGGCAGATACGCAGTATTTT. Encoded protein: CASSLTYGGADTQYF.

The chain couples TRBV12-3 or TRBV12-4 to TRBJ2-3; D perhaps matches TRBD1 (5 bases). The ends were cut back, 6 bases at V and 1 base at J, with 11 bases in the middle. The CDR3 runs 14 residues. CDR3 sequence reads: CASSLTDRTDTQYF. The CDR3 DNA is TGTGCCAGCAGCCTGACAGACCGCACAGATACGCAGTATTTT.

The V call is TRBV6-2 or TRBV6-3, the J call TRBJ2-4, with 7 bases matching TRBD1. CDR3 length equals 13 residues. Per the germline V gene, CDR1 is MNHEY and CDR2 is SVGEGT. The CDR3 region has the DNA TGTGCGACAGGGCGAGGTCTAGAAAACATTCAGTACTTC. Amino acid sequence: CATGRGLENIQYF.

This clonotype was detected a few times. V gene TRBV20-1 combines with J gene TRBJ2-7; no clear D. CDR3 length: 15 amino acids. V lost 0 bases and J lost 1, with 13 bases in between. Germline CDR1 and CDR2: DFQATT and SNEGSKA (reference sequence). CDR3 nucleotides: TGCAGTGCTAGAGATCTAGGTTGGGATTCCTACGAGCAGTACTTC. As protein: CSARDLGWDSYEQYF.